This TCR beta chain was sequenced during a study of blood T cell repertoires in COVID-19. Overall study: PBMCs, B-cell-depleted T cells, or T cells were the source of the cDNA or gDNA that made up the material.

Germline V gene data show CDR1 as SNHLY and CDR2 as FYNNEI. V dropped 8 bases and J dropped 6; count of bases not matched to a gene: 12. The CDR3 runs to 14 residues. The protocol was immunoSEQ multiplex PCR, while the TCRdb copy is restricted to in-frame clones and leaves out a portion. The sample carries 53,000 or so clones, about nine tenths recorded once. The sequence was collected from a man between 35 and 55 years old with acute or convalescent COVID-19. The rearrangement uses TRBV2 and TRBJ1-2; 7 bases map to TRBD1. The material sequenced was peripheral blood. The DNA of the CDR3 is TGTGCCAGCGGGGTGGATAGGGGGCTGGATGGCTACACCTTC. Protein: CASGVDRGLDGYTF. Full variable domain (remainder filled in from reference TRBV2 and TRBJ1-2): EPEVTQTPSHQVTQMGQEVILRCVPISNHLYFYWYRQILGQKVEFLVSFYNNEISEKSEIFDDQFSVERPDGSNFTLKIRSTKLEDSAMYFCASGVDRGLDGYTFGSGTRLTVV.